The clone carrying this T cell receptor beta chain was recorded many times. Its antigen is as yet unknown. Molecular barcoded adaptors covering alpha/delta and beta/gamma chains were used on about 0.4 ug RNA. TCRdb redid the calling of the reads with MiXCR, one entry per CDR3 protein. Here the sample spans fewer than 100,000 distinct CDR3 sequences, 10% to 15% being singletons. This CDR3 region has 14 residues. Germline-derived CDR1 and CDR2 are SNHLY and FYNNEI. V shed 2 bases and J shed 5 bases, with 11 bases lying between them. The data originate from a study of read filtering for tumor transcriptome and immune sequencing. Whole-study findings and limits: Dropping single-read clonotypes raised IR-seq and RNA-seq shared-clonotype correlation. Single-read clonotypes: 80% to 90% of IR-seq clonotypes (roughly 3.2% of reads), 74.6% of RNA-seq clonotypes (roughly 43% of reads).

This TCR was recovered from a donor at least 40 years old with multiple myeloma. Material for sequencing was a population of CD138-negative cells sorted from bone marrow. J is TRBJ2-3 and V is TRBV2; D not resolved. The CDR3 is CASSELTVGDTQYF. CDR3 bases: TGTGCCAGCAGTGAACTAACAGTCGGAGATACGCAGTATTTT. The variable domain in full, completed from reference TRBV2 and TRBJ2-3, reads EPEVTQTPSHQVTQMGQEVILRCVPISNHLYFYWYRQILGQKVEFLVSFYNNEISEKSEIFDDQFSVERPDGSNFTLKIRSTKLEDSAMYFCASSELTVGDTQYFGPGTRLTVL.